Sequencing of this TCR beta chain was carried out in a study of blood T cell repertoires in COVID-19. Turning to the study itself: Material from acute and convalescent COVID-19 was sourced from the United States, Italy and Spain.

Profiling relied on immunoSEQ multiplex PCR, and the TCRdb table lists in-frame clones only, not all of them. There are tens of thousands of clones in the sample; approximately 91% occur only once, and approximately 7% lies in the top ten. The germline CDR1 and CDR2 sequences are SGHNT and YENEEA. This CDR3 is 13 amino acids long. V was clipped by 3 bases and J by 4 bases, with 7 bases between them. V gene TRBV11-3 combines with J gene TRBJ2-1, with a tentative D call TRBD2 (5 bases). The sample taken for sequencing was peripheral blood. The origin of this receptor is a man aged 65 to 85 with active COVID-19. CDR3: CASSFTRYNEQFF. In DNA, the CDR3 is TGTGCCAGCAGCTTTACTAGATACAATGAGCAGTTCTTC.